This entry is about one T cell receptor beta chain. The antigen is not known. The entry originates in a study of CD8 T cells in ankylosing spondylitis. V shed 3 bases and J shed 2 bases, with 17 bases lying between them. This CDR3 comprises 16 residues. The germline V gene encodes CDR1 MGHDK and CDR2 SYGVNS. Study results and limitations: Ankylosing spondylitis blood appeared to be characterized by a TCR beta motif of 7 to 9 highly homologous variants.

TCR beta libraries were made by quantitative 5'-RACE with molecular barcodes. TCRdb recomputed calls from the 5' RACE reads with MiXCR, one row per CDR3 protein. Of roughly 250,000 distinct CDR3 sequences in the sample, roughly a tenth are singletons; the top ten hold 2.6%. The clonotype originates from a male donor with ankylosing spondylitis or in good health (not recorded which). The V gene is TRBV25-1, the J gene TRBJ2-7; D may be TRBD1 (5 bases). The sequenced sample consisted of blood, either unsorted or a sorted T cell fraction (not recorded which). The CDR3 sequence is CASSEGRGVRTYEQYF. CDR3 nucleotides: TGTGCCAGCAGTGAGGGGCGAGGCGTTCGCACCTACGAGCAGTACTTC.